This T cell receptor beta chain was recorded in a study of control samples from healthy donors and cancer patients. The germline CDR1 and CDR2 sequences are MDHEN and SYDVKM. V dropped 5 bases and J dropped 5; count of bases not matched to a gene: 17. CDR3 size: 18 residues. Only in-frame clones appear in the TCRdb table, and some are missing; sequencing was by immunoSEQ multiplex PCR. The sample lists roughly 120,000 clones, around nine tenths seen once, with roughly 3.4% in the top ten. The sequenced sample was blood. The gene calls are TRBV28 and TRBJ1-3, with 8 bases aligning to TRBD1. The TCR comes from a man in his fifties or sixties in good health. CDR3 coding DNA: TGTGCCAGCAGTCCCCTAATTGGCGGACAGGGTTACAGAAACACCATATATTTT. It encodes CASSPLIGGQGYRNTIYF.